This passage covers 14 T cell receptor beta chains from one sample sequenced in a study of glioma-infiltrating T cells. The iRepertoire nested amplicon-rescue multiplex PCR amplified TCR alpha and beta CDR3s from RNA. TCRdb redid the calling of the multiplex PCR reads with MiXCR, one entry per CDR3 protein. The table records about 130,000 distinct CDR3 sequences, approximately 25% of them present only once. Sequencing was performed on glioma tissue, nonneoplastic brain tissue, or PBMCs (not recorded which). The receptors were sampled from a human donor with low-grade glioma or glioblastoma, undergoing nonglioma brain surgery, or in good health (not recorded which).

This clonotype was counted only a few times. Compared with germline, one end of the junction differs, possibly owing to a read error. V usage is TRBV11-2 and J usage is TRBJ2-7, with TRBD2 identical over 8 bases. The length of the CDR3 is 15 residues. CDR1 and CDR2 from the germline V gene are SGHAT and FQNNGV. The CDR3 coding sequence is TGTGTCAGCAGATCTCCGGGACTAGGAGCCTACGAGCAGTACTTC. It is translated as CVSRSPGLGAYEQYF. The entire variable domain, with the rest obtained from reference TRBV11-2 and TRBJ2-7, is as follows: EAGVAQSPRYKIIEKRQSVAFWCNPISGHATLYWYQQILGQGPKLLIQFQNNGVVDDSQLPKDRFSAERLKGVDSTLKIQPAKLEDSAVYLCVSRSPGLGAYEQYFGPGTRLTVT.

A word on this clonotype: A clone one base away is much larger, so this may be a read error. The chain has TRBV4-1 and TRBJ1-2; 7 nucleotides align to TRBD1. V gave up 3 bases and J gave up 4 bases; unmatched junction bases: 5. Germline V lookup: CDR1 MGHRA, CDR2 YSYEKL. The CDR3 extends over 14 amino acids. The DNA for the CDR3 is TGCGCCAGCAGCCAGACAGGGCGGAGCTATGGCTACACCTTC. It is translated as CASSQTGRSYGYTF.

The CDR3 region is CASQRLGATREQYF. The CDR3 DNA reads as TGTGCCAGCCAGAGACTGGGGGCTACGAGAGAGCAGTACTTC. This chain uses TRBV2 with TRBJ2-7; D perhaps matches TRBD1 (6 bases). Germline V lookup: CDR1 SNHLY, CDR2 FYNNEI. The V end lost 8 bases, the J end lost 7 bases, and 21 bases lay between the germline ends. The CDR3 has 14 amino acids.

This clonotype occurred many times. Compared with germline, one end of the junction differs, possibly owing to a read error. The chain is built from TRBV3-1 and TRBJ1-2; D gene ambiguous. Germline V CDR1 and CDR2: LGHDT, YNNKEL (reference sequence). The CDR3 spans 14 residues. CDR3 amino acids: CASSQQAPYYDYTF. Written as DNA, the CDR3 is TGTGCCAGCAGCCAACAGGCCCCTTACTATGACTACACCTTC.

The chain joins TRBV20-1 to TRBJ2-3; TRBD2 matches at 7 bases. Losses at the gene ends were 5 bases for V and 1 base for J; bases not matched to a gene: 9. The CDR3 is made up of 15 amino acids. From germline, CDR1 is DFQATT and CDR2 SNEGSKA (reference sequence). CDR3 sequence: CSAQGDLAGTDTQYF. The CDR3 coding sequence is TGCAGTGCTCAGGGCGACCTAGCGGGCACAGATACGCAGTATTTT.

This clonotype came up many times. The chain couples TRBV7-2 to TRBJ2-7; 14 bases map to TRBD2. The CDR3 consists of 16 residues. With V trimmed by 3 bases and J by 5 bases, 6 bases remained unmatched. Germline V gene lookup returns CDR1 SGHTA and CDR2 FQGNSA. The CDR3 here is CASSFRTSGRRNEQYF. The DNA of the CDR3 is TGTGCCAGCAGCTTTAGGACTAGCGGGAGGAGGAACGAGCAGTACTTC. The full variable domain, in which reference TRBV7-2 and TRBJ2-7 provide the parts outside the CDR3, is GAGVSQSPSNKVTEKGKDVELRCDPISGHTALYWYRQSLGQGLEFLIYFQGNSAPDKSGLPSDRFSAERTGGSVSTLTIQRTQQEDSAVYLCASSFRTSGRRNEQYFGPGTRLTVT.

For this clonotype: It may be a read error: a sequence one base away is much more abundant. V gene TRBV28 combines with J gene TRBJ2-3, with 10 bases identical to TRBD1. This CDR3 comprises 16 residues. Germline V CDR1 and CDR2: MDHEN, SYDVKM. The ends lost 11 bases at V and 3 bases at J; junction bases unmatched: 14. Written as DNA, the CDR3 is TGTGCCGGTCTCTCATTCGGACAGGGGGGTACAGATACGCAGTATTTT. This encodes CAGLSFGQGGTDTQYF.

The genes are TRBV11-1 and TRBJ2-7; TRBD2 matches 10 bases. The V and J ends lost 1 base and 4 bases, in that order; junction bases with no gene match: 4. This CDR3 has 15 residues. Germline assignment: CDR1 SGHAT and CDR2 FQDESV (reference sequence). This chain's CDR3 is CASSLGTSGIYEQYF. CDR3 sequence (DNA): TGTGCCAGCAGCTTAGGTACTAGCGGGATTTACGAGCAGTACTTC.

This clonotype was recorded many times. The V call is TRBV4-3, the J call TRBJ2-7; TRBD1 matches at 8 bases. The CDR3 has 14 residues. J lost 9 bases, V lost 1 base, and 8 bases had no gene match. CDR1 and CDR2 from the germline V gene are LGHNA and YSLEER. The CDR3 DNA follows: TGCGCCAGCAGCCAAGCGATATCAGGGGGCAGGCAGTACTTC. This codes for CASSQAISGGRQYF.

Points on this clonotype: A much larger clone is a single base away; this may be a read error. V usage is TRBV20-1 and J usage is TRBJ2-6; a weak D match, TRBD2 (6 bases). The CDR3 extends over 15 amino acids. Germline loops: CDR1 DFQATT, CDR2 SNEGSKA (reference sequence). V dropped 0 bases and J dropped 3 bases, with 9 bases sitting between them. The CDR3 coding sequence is TGCAGTGCTAGAGATGGAGGGAATGGGGCCAACGTCCTGACTTTC. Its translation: CSARDGGNGANVLTF.

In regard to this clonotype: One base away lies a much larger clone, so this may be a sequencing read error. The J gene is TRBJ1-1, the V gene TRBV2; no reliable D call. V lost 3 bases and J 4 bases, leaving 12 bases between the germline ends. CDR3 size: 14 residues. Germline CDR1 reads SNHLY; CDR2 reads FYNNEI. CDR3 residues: CASSDIGSPTEAFF. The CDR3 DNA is TGTGCCAGCAGTGATATAGGGTCCCCCACTGAAGCTTTCTTT. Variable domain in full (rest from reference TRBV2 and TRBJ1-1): EPEVTQTPSHQVTQMGQEVILRCVPISNHLYFYWYRQILGQKVEFLVSFYNNEISEKSEIFDDQFSVERPDGSNFTLKIRSTKLEDSAMYFCASSDIGSPTEAFFGQGTRLTVV.

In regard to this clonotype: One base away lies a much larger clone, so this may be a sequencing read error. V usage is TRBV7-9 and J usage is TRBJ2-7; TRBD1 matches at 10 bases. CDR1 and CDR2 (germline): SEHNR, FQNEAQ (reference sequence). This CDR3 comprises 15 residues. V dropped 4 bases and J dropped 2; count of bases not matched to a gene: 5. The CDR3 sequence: CASSCPDRGAYEQYF. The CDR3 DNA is TGTGCCAGCAGCTGCCCGGACAGGGGGGCCTACGAGCAGTACTTC.

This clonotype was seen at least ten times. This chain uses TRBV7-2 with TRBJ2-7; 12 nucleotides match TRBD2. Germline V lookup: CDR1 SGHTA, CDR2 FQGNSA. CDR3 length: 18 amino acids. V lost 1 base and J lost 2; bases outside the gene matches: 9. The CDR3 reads CASSLVGGRLAGAYEQYF. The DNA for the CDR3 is TGTGCCAGCAGCTTAGTAGGAGGGAGACTAGCGGGAGCCTACGAGCAGTACTTC.

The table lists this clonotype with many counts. CDR3 sequence reads: CASSMGLAGVVDTQYF. DNA for the CDR3: TGTGCCAGTAGTATGGGACTAGCGGGAGTAGTGGATACGCAGTATTTT. V usage is TRBV19 and J usage is TRBJ2-3, with TRBD2 matching over 14 bases. The CDR3 length is 16 residues. Germline V gene data show CDR1 as LNHDA and CDR2 as SQIVND (reference sequence). Trimming removed 3 bases from V and 6 bases from J; junction bases left unmatched: 5.